The next 17 T cell receptor beta chains were all read from a single sample in a study of blood T cell repertoires in COVID-19. The repertoire was sequenced with immunoSEQ multiplex PCR; TCRdb's copy has only in-frame clones and lacks some. Found here are roughly 380,000 clones, 87% of them singletons; the top ten hold roughly 1.4%. The specimen sequenced was PBMCs or T cells enriched from blood (not recorded which). Every receptor here comes from a man aged 30-40 years who had recovered from COVID-19.

The CDR3 DNA sequence: TGTGCCAGCAGCCAGAGGACAGAAACCTCTGGAAACACCATATATTTT. It codes for CASSQRTETSGNTIYF. The genes are TRBV4-2 and TRBJ1-3; possible D gene TRBD1, 6 bases. Trimming pared 3 bases from V and 0 bases from J, leaving 12 bases between. The CDR3 covers 16 residues. Germline values: CDR1 LGHNA, CDR2 YNFKEQ.

This clone was seen a single time. The J gene is TRBJ2-7, the V gene TRBV7-9; 8 positions agree with TRBD2. The CDR3 sequence is 15 residues long. V was pared by 2 bases and J by 1 base, with 4 bases of the junction left unmatched. Germline-derived CDR1 and CDR2 are SEHNR and FQNEAQ (reference sequence). The DNA of the CDR3 is TGTGCCAGCAGCTTAATTAGCGGGGAATCCTACGAGCAGTACTTC. As protein: CASSLISGESYEQYF.

This rearrangement joins TRBV30 to TRBJ2-7, with TRBD1 identical over 7 bases. V gave up 0 bases and J gave up 4 bases; unmatched junction bases: 6. CDR3 length: 14 amino acids. CDR1 GTSNPN and CDR2 SVGIG come from the germline V gene (reference sequence). CDR3 sequence reads: CAWSVLNRGYEQYF. DNA of the CDR3: TGTGCCTGGAGTGTACTTAACAGGGGATACGAGCAGTACTTC.

CDR3 sequence reads: CASSLLSGQVNSGNTIYF. CDR3 in DNA: TGTGCCAGCAGCTTATTGTCGGGACAGGTTAACTCTGGAAACACCATATATTTT. V is TRBV7-2 and J is TRBJ1-3; TRBD1 matches 8 bases. Germline assignment: CDR1 SGHTA and CDR2 FQGNSA. The CDR3 is 18 residues long. V dropped 2 bases and J dropped 0; count of bases not matched to a gene: 9. Combining the CDR3 with reference TRBV7-2 and TRBJ1-3 gives the whole variable domain GAGVSQSPSNKVTEKGKDVELRCDPISGHTALYWYRQSLGQGLEFLIYFQGNSAPDKSGLPSDRFSAERTGGSVSTLTIQRTQQEDSAVYLCASSLLSGQVNSGNTIYFGEGSWLTVV.

Only one count was recorded for this clone. V gene TRBV7-8 combines with J gene TRBJ1-2; a possible D gene is TRBD1 (5 bases). The CDR3 totals 15 residues. With 1 base removed from V and 3 bases from J, the gap between germline ends came to 12 bases. CDR1 SGHVS and CDR2 FQNEAQ come from the germline V gene. CDR3 sequence: CASSLDGGPYYGYTF. In DNA, the CDR3 is TGTGCCAGCAGCTTAGACGGGGGACCTTACTATGGCTACACCTTC.

The chain uses TRBV7-2 and TRBJ2-3; 9 nucleotides agree with TRBD1. Trimming at V came to 1 base and at J to 5 bases, leaving 7 bases not matched to a gene. The CDR3 contains 16 residues. The V gene's germline CDR1 is SGHTA and CDR2 FQGNSA. This CDR3 is CASSLVVGQGGDTQYF. Here the CDR3 DNA reads TGTGCCAGCAGCTTAGTTGTGGGACAGGGTGGAGATACGCAGTATTTT.

This clone was recorded once. The genes are TRBV30 and TRBJ1-3; tentative D call: TRBD1 (6 bases). The length of the CDR3 is 17 residues. V was cut by 1 base and J by 0 bases, with 16 bases left in between. CDR1 is GTSNPN, CDR2 SVGIG, per germline (reference sequence). CDR3 sequence: CAWSGQAMLFSGNTIYF. CDR3 coding DNA: TGTGCCTGGAGTGGACAGGCCATGCTCTTCTCTGGAAACACCATATATTTT.

V usage is TRBV24-1 and J usage is TRBJ2-3; 7 nucleotides match TRBD2. The CDR3 covers 13 residues. The ends lost 4 bases at V and 6 bases at J; junction bases unmatched: 3. Germline loops: CDR1 KGHDR, CDR2 SFDVKD. CDR3 nucleotides: TGTGCCACCAGTGACGTGGGGGGGGATACGCAGTATTTT. This encodes CATSDVGGDTQYF.

This clone has just one count. The V and J genes are TRBV5-8 and TRBJ1-2; D is uncertain. CDR3 length: 15 amino acids. V shed 0 bases and J shed 0 bases, with 9 bases lying between them. The germline V gene encodes CDR1 SGHTS and CDR2 YDEGEE. The CDR3 nucleotides are TGTGCCAGCAGCTTGGCCGACACCGCTAACTATGGCTACACCTTC. Translating gives CASSLADTANYGYTF.

The chain joins TRBV5-5 to TRBJ1-6, with TRBD1 as a possible D gene (5 bases). Germline V gene sequence: CDR1 SGHKS, CDR2 YYEKEE (reference sequence). CDR3 length: 14 residues. The germline V and J ends were trimmed by 1 base and 8 bases, with 10 bases remaining between them. This chain's CDR3 is CASSLQGAYSPLHF. CDR3 DNA sequence: TGTGCCAGCAGCTTGCAAGGGGCTTATTCACCCCTCCACTTT.

The J gene is TRBJ2-7, the V gene TRBV3-1 (or the pseudogene TRBV3-2); D gene unclear. CDR1 is LGHDT, CDR2 YNNKEL, per germline (reference sequence). The CDR3 contains 12 residues. V dropped 1 base and J dropped 7 bases, with 8 bases sitting between them. CDR3 loop: CASSQVRGEQYF. DNA of the CDR3: TGTGCCAGCAGCCAAGTTCGCGGTGAGCAGTACTTC.

The rearrangement uses TRBV6-1 and TRBJ2-7; TRBD1 agrees at 8 bases. The CDR3 spans 16 residues. The trim removed 3 bases at V and 7 bases at J, leaving 14 bases unmatched. Germline lookup yields CDR1 MNHNS and CDR2 SASEGT. CDR3 sequence (DNA): TGTGCCAGCAGTGATACGGACAGGGTCCGTTTTGGAGAGCAGTACTTC. Translated: CASSDTDRVRFGEQYF.

This clone came up once. The V and J genes are TRBV12-5 and TRBJ1-4, with 8 bases identical to TRBD1. The CDR3 is made up of 17 amino acids. Germline trimming cut 4 bases from V and 5 bases from J; bases unmatched to any gene: 12. CDR1 and CDR2 from the germline V gene are LGHNT and FRNRAP. CDR3 sequence: CASGSLKQGQENEKLFF. As DNA, the CDR3 is TGTGCTAGTGGTTCCCTTAAACAGGGACAGGAAAATGAAAAACTGTTTTTT.

The CDR3 protein is CASITGGAGKNIQYF. CDR3 nucleotides: TGTGCCAGTATAACAGGGGGCGCGGGCAAAAACATTCAGTACTTC. This chain links TRBV19 with TRBJ2-4, with 9 nucleotides matching TRBD1. Per germline, CDR1 LNHDA and CDR2 SQIVND (reference sequence). V lost 7 bases and J lost 3; bases outside the gene matches: 7. The CDR3 runs to 15 residues. The full variable domain, in which reference TRBV19 and TRBJ2-4 provide the parts outside the CDR3, is DGGITQSPKYLFRKEGQNVTLSCEQNLNHDAMYWYRQDPGQGLRLIYYSQIVNDFQKGDIAEGYSVSREKKESFPLTVTSAQKNPTAFYLCASITGGAGKNIQYFGAGTRLSVL.

CDR3 loop: CASSSQATNSPLHF. The CDR3, as DNA: TGTGCCAGCAGCTCCCAGGCAACAAATTCACCCCTCCACTTT. This chain links TRBV11-2 with TRBJ1-6; D is undetermined. Germline values: CDR1 SGHAT, CDR2 FQNNGV. This CDR3 has 14 residues. Trimming took off 4 bases at V and 7 bases at J, with 11 bases between the two ends. The full variable domain, its missing parts supplied by reference TRBV11-2 and TRBJ1-6, is EAGVAQSPRYKIIEKRQSVAFWCNPISGHATLYWYQQILGQGPKLLIQFQNNGVVDDSQLPKDRFSAERLKGVDSTLKIQPAKLEDSAVYLCASSSQATNSPLHFGNGTRLTVT.

CDR3 region: CASRGTGKADTQYF. The CDR3 DNA follows: TGCGCCAGCAGGGGGACAGGGAAGGCAGATACGCAGTATTTT. The chain carries TRBV5-1 and TRBJ2-3; the match to TRBD1 covers 9 bases. This CDR3 is built from 14 residues. Germline-derived CDR1 and CDR2 are SGHRS and YFSETQ. V shed 5 bases, J shed 4 bases, and the junction held 5 bases outside the gene matches.

The genes are TRBV19 and TRBJ1-2; D unclear. The CDR3 length is 15 residues. Trimming stripped 3 bases from V and 3 bases from J, with 14 bases between. The germline gives CDR1 LNHDA, CDR2 SQIVND (reference sequence). The CDR3 nucleotides read TGTGCCAGTAGTATCCCCCGGCGGAGCGACTATGGCTACACCTTC. This sequence encodes CASSIPRRSDYGYTF. The complete variable domain, with remaining parts taken from reference TRBV19 and TRBJ1-2, reads DGGITQSPKYLFRKEGQNVTLSCEQNLNHDAMYWYRQDPGQGLRLIYYSQIVNDFQKGDIAEGYSVSREKKESFPLTVTSAQKNPTAFYLCASSIPRRSDYGYTFGSGTRLTVV.